This TCR beta chain stems from a study of PD-L1 blockade in urothelial cancer. The time point is: peripheral blood 6 weeks after treatment start. The CDR3 is 16 residues long. V trimming: 2 bases; J trimming: 7 bases; junction bases outside the gene matches: 5. From germline, CDR1 is MNHNS and CDR2 SASEGT. The repertoire was sequenced with immunoSEQ multiplex PCR; TCRdb's copy has only in-frame clones and lacks some. Among 50,000 or so clones listed, around 85% were seen once. The chain recombines TRBV6-1 with TRBJ1-4; TRBD1 matches at 12 bases. The receptor comes from a man aged 45-65 years with urothelial cancer. The sample in question was PBMCs, obtained around atezolizumab (anti-PD-L1) treatment. Written as DNA, the CDR3 is TGTGCCAGCAGTGAACCGGGACAGGGGGCGGGTGAAAAACTGTTTTTT. Encoded protein: CASSEPGQGAGEKLFF.